This record covers a single T cell receptor beta chain. Its antigen is unknown. The data stem from a study of T cell responses to AZD1222 COVID-19 vaccine. Notes on the study in general: Every sample of the repertoires postdated the peak T cell response. In a largely white British group with more females than males, clonal diversity was possibly underestimated. Targeting of unmutated variant regions was reportedly seen in nearly half of spike-specific TCRs.

This table comes from immunoSEQ multiplex PCR, and its TCRdb copy is limited to in-frame clones, with some not included. The sample consists of some 150,000 clones, about 86% of them appearing once. This clonotype originated in an adult who received the AZD1222 COVID-19 vaccine. This material consisted of peripheral blood, taken 28 days after the second AZD1222 dose.

The DNA of the CDR3 is TGTGCTTCCTCTTTCGGGGGCTACACCTTC. Amino acid sequence: CASSFGGYTF. The chain joins TRBV30 to TRBJ1-2; D is uncertain. This CDR3 spans 10 amino acids. Germline V CDR1 and CDR2: GTSNPN, SVGIG (reference sequence).